This T cell receptor (beta chain) was profiled in a study of beta chain features in type 1 diabetes. Overall study findings and caveats: There was a moderate but significant shortening of TCRB CDR3s in all four CD4+ subsets of Type 1 diabetes patients. Sequencing used cDNA, and cells with high TCR expression could therefore be over-represented.

Markers CD45RO/CCR7/CD25/CD127/CD95/CD27 served to sort CD4+ naive, central memory, regulatory and stem cell-like memory cells. Reverse transcribing all isolated RNA meant expressed TCRB transcripts were sequenced. Sequencing was performed with immunoSEQ multiplex PCR; in TCRdb, only in-frame clones are kept and a portion is missing. The sample gives around 200,000 clones, about 13% of which show up once; approximately 0.64% is in the top ten. Notes on this clone: The antigen is undetermined.

CDR1 is LNHDA, CDR2 SQIVND, per germline (reference sequence). The ends lost 0 bases at V and 8 bases at J; junction bases unmatched: 2. The CDR3 runs 13 residues. This receptor was obtained from a woman aged 18-35 years in good health. The specimen sequenced was central memory CD4+ T cells from blood. The V call is TRBV19, the J call TRBJ1-1; 8 bases are shared with TRBD1. CDR3 amino acids: CASSIEWTGEAFF. CDR3 nucleotides: TGTGCCAGTAGTATAGAGTGGACAGGGGAAGCTTTCTTT.